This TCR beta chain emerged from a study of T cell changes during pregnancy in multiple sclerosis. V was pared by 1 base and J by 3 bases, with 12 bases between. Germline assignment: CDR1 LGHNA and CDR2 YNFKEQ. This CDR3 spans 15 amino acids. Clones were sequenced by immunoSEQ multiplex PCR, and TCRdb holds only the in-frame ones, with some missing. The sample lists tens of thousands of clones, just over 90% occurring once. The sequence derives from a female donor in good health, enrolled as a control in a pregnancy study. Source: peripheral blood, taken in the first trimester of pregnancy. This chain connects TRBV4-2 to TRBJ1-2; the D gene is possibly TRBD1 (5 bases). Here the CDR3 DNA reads TGTGCCAGCAGCCAAGTGTTCGGAGGGGACTATGGCTACACCTTC. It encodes CASSQVFGGDYGYTF.